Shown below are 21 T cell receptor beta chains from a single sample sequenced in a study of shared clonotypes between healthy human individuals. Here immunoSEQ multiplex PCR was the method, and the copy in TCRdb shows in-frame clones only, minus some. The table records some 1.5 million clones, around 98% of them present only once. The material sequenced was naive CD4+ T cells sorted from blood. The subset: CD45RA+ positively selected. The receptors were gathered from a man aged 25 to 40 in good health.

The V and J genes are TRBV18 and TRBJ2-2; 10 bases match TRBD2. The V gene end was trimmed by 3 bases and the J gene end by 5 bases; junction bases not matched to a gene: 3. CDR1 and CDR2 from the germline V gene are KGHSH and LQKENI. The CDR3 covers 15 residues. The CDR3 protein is CASSPSGRWTGELFF. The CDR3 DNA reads TGTGCCAGCTCACCTAGCGGGAGGTGGACCGGGGAGCTGTTTTTT.

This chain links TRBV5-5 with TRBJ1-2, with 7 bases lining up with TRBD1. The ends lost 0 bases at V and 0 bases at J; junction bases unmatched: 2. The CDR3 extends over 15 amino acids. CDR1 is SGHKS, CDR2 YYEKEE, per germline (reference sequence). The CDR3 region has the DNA TGTGCCAGCAGCTTGGCCGGGACAGCTAACTATGGCTACACCTTC. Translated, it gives CASSLAGTANYGYTF. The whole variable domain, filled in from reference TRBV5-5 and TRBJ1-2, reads DAGVTQSPTHLIKTRGQQVTLRCSPISGHKSVSWYQQVLGQGPQFIFQYYEKEERGRGNFPDRFSARQFPNYSSELNVNALLLGDSALYLCASSLAGTANYGYTFGSGTRLTVV.

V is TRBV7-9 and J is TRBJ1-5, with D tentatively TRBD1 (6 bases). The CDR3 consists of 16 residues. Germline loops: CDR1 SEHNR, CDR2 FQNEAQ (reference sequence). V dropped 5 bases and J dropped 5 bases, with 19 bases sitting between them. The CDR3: CASSPAGASKDQPQHF. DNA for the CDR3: TGTGCCAGCAGCCCGGCGGGGGCTAGTAAAGATCAGCCCCAGCATTTT.

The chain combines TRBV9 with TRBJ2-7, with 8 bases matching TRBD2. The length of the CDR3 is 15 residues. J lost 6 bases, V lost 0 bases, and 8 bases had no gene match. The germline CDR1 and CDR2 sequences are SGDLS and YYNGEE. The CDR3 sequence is CASSVGTSKLGEQYF. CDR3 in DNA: TGTGCCAGCAGCGTAGGGACTAGCAAACTTGGCGAGCAGTACTTC.

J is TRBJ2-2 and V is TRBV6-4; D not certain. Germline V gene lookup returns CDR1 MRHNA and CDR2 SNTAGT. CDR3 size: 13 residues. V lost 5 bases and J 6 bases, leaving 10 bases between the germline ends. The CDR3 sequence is CASSIENPGELFF. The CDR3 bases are TGTGCCAGCAGTATCGAGAATCCCGGGGAGCTGTTTTTT.

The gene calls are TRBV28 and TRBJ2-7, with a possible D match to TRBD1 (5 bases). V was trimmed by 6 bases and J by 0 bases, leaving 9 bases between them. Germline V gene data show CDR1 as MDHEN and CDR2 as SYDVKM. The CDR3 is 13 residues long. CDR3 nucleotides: TGTGCCAGCAGGTCAGGGAACTCCTACGAGCAGTACTTC. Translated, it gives CASRSGNSYEQYF.

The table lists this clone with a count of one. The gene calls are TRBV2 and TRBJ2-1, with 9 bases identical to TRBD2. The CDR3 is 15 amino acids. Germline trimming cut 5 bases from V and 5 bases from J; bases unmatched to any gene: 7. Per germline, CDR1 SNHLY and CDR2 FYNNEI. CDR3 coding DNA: TGTGCCAGCAGTATAGCGGGAGTGCGTAACAATGAGCAGTTCTTC. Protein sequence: CASSIAGVRNNEQFF. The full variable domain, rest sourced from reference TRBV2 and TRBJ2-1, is EPEVTQTPSHQVTQMGQEVILRCVPISNHLYFYWYRQILGQKVEFLVSFYNNEISEKSEIFDDQFSVERPDGSNFTLKIRSTKLEDSAMYFCASSIAGVRNNEQFFGPGTRLTVL.

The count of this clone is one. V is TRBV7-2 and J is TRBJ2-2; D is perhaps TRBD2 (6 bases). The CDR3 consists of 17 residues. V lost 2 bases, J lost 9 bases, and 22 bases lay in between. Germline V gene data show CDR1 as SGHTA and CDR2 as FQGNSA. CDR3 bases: TGTGCCAGCAGCTTAAATGTAGGCCTTCGGGGGAGGAGGGAGCTGTTTTTT. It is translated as CASSLNVGLRGRRELFF.

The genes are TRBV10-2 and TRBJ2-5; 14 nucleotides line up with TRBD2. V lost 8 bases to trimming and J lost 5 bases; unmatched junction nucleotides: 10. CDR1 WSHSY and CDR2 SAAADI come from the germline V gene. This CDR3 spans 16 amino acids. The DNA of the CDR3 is TGCGCCAGCCGAGTCGGACTAGCGGGAGGTTTTGAGACCCAGTACTTC. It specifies CASRVGLAGGFETQYF.

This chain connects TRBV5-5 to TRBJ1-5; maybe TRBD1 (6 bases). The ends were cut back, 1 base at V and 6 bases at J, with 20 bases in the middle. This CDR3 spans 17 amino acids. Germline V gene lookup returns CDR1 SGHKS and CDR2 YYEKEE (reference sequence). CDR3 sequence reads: CASSLLTGRGFVQPQHF. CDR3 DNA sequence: TGTGCCAGCAGCTTGTTGACAGGACGGGGGTTTGTTCAGCCCCAGCATTTT.

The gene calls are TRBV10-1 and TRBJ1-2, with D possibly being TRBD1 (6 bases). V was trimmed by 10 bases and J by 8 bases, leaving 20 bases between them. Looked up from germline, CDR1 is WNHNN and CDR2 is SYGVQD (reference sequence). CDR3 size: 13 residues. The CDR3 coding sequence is TGCGCCATCCCTTCTTGGACAGCGAGAGGCTACACCTTC. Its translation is CAIPSWTARGYTF.

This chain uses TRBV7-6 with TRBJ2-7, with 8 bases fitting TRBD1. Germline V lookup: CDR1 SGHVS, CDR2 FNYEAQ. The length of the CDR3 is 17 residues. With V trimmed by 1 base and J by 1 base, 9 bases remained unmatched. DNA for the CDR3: TGTGCCAGCAGCTTAGGGACAGGGAAAAGTGGGTCCTACGAGCAGTACTTC. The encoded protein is CASSLGTGKSGSYEQYF.

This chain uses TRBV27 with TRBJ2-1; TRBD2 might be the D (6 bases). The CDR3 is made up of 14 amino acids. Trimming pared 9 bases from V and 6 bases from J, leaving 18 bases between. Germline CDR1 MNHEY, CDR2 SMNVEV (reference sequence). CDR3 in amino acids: CASHPGTLINEQFF. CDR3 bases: TGTGCCAGTCACCCCGGGACTCTGATCAATGAGCAGTTCTTC.

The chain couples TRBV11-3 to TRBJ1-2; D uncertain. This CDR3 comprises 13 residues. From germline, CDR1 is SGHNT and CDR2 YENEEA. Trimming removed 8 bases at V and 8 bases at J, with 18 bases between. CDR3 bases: TGTGCCAGCCCCGGCAGCTTTCCGTCGGGCTACACCTTC. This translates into CASPGSFPSGYTF.

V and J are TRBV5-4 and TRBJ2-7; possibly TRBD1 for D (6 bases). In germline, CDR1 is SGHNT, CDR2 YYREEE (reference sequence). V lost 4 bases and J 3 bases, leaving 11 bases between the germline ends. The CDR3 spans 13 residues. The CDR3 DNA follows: TGTGCCAGCAGCGGAATACAGGGCTACGAGCAGTACTTC. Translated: CASSGIQGYEQYF.

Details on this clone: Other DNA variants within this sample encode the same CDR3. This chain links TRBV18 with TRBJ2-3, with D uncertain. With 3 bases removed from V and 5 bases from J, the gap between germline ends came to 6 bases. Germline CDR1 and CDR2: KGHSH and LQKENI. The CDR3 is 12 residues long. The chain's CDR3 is CASSPGRDTQYF. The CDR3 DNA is TGTGCCAGCTCACCTGGACGAGATACGCAGTATTTT.

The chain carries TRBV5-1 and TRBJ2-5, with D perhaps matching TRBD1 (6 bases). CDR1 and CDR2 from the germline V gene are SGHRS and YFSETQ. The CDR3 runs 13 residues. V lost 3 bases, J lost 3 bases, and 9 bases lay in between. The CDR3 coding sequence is TGCGCCAGCAGCTCAGGGGCGGAAGAGACCCAGTACTTC. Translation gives CASSSGAEETQYF.

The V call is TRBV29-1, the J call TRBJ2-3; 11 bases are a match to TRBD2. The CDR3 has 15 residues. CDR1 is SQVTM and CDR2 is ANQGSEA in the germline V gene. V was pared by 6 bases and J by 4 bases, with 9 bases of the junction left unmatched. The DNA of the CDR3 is TGCAGCGTCCTACTTAGCGGGAGGGCCCCAGATACGCAGTATTTT. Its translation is CSVLLSGRAPDTQYF.

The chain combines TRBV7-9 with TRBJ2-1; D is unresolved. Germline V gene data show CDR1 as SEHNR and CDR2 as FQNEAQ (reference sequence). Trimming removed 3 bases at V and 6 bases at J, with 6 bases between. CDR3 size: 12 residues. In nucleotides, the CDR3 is TGTGCCAGCAGCTTCAGTTTCAATGAGCAGTTCTTC. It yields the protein CASSFSFNEQFF.

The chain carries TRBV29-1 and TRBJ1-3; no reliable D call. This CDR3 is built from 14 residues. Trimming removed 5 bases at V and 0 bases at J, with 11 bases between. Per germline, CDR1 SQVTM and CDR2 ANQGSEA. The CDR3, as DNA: TGCAGCGTTTCCGGGAGACTCTCTGGAAACACCATATATTTT. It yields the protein CSVSGRLSGNTIYF. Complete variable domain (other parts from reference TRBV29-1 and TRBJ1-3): SAVISQKPSRDICQRGTSLTIQCQVDSQVTMMFWYRQQPGQSLTLIATANQGSEATYESGFVIDKFPISRPNLTFSTLTVSNMSPEDSSIYLCSVSGRLSGNTIYFGEGSWLTVV.

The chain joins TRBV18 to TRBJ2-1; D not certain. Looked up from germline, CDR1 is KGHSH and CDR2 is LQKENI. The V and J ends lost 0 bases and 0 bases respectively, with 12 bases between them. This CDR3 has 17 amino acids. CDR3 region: CASSPPAARSSYNEQFF. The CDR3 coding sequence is TGTGCCAGCTCACCACCGGCAGCGCGAAGCTCCTACAATGAGCAGTTCTTC.